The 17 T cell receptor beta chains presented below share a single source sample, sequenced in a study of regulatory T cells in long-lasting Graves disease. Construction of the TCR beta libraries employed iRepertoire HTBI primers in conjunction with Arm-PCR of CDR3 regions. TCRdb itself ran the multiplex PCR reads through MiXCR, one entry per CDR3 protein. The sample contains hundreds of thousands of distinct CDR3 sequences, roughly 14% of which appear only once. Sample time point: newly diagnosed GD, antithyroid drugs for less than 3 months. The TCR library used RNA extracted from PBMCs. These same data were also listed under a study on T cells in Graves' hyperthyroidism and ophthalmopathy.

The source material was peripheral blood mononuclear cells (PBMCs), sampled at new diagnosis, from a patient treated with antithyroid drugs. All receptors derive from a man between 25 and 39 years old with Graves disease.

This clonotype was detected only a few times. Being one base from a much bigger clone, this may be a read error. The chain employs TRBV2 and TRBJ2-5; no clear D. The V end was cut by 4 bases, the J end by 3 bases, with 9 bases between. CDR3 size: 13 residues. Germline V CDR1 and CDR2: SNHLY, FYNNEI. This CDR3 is CASSASPEETQYF. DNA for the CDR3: TGTGCCAGCAGTGCGAGCCCCGAAGAGACCCAGTACTTC.

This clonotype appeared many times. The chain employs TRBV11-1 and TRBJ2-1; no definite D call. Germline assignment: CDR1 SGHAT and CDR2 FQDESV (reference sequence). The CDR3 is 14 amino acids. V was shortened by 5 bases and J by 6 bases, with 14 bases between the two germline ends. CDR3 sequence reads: CASSRLAAPNEQFF. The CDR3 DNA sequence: TGTGCCAGCAGCCGACTGGCGGCCCCCAATGAGCAGTTCTTC.

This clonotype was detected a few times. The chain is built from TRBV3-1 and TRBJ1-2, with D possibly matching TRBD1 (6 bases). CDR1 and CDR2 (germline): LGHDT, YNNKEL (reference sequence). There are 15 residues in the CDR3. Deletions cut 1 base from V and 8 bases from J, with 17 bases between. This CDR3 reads CASSQGFRGRDGYTF. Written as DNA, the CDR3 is TGTGCCAGCAGCCAAGGGTTCCGGGGGCGGGACGGCTACACCTTC.

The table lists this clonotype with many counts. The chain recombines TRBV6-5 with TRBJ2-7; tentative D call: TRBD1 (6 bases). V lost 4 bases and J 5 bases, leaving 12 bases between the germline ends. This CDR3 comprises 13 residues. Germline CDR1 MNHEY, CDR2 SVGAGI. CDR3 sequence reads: CASSSFRGNEQYF. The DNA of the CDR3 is TGTGCCAGCAGTTCCTTCAGGGGAAACGAGCAGTACTTC.

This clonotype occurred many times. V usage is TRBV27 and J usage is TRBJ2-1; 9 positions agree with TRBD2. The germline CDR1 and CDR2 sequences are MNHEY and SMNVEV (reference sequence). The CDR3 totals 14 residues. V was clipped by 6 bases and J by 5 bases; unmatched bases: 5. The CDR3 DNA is TGTGCCAGCAGGAGACTAGCGGAAGACAATGAGCAGTTCTTC. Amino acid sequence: CASRRLAEDNEQFF.

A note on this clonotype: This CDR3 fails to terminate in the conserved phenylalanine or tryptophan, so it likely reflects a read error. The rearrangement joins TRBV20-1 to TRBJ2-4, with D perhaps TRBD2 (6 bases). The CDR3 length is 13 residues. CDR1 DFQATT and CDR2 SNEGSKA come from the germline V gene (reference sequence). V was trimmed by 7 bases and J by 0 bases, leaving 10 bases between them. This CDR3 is CSVVGGAKNIQYL. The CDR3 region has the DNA TGCAGTGTAGTGGGGGGAGCCAAAAACATTCAGTACCTC.

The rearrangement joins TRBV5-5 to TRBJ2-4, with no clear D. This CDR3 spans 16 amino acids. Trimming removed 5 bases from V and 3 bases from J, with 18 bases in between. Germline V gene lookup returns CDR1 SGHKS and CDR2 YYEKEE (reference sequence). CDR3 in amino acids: CASSPDPIWDKNIQYF. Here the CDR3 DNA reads TGTGCCAGCAGTCCCGACCCTATTTGGGACAAAAACATTCAGTACTTC.

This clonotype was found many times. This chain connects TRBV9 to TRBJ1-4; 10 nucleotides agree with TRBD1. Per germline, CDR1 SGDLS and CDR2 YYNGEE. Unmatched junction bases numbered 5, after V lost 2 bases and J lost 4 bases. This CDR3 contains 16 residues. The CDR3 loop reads CASSVGQGTFNEKLFF. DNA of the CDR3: TGTGCCAGCAGCGTGGGACAGGGGACCTTTAATGAAAAACTGTTTTTT. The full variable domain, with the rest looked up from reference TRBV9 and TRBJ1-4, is DSGVTQTPKHLITATGQRVTLRCSPRSGDLSVYWYQQSLDQGLQFLIQYYNGEERAKGNILERFSAQQFPDLHSELNLSSLELGDSALYFCASSVGQGTFNEKLFFGSGTQLSVL.

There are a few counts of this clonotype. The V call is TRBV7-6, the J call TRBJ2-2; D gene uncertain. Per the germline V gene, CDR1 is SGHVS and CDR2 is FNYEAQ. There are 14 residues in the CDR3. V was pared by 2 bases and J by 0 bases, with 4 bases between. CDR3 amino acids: CASSLIPNTGELFF. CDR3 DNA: TGTGCCAGCAGCTTAATCCCGAACACCGGGGAGCTGTTTTTT. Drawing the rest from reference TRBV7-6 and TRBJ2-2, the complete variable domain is GAGVSQSPRYKVTKRGQDVALRCDPISGHVSLYWYRQALGQGPEFLTYFNYEAQQDKSGLPNDRFSAERPEGSISTLTIQRTEQRDSAMYRCASSLIPNTGELFFGEGSRLTVL.

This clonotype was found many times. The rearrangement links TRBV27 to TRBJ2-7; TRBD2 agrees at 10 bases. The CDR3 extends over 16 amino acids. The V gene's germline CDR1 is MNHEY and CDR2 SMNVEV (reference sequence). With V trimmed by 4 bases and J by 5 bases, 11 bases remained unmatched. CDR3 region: CASSSPGASGSHEQYF. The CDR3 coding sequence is TGTGCCAGCAGTTCTCCGGGGGCTAGCGGGAGCCACGAGCAGTACTTC.

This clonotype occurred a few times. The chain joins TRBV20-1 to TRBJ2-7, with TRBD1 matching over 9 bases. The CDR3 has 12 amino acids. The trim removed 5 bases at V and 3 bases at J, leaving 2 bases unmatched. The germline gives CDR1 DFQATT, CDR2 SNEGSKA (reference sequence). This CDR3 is CSALDRGYEQYF. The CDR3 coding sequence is TGCAGTGCTTTGGACAGGGGCTACGAGCAGTACTTC.

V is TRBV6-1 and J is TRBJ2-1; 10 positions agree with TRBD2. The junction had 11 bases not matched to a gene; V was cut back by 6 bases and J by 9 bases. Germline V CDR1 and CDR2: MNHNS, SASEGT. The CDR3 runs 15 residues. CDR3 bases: TGTGCCAGCAGCCCTGCTAGCGGGAGCTTTACTGAGCAGTTCTTC. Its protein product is CASSPASGSFTEQFF.

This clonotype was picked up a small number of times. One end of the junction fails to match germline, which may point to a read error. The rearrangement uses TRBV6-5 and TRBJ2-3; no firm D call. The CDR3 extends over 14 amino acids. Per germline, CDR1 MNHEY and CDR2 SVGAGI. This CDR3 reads CANSYSLDATAQYF. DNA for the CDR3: TGTGCCAACAGTTACTCGCTCGACGCGACTGCGCAGTATTTT.

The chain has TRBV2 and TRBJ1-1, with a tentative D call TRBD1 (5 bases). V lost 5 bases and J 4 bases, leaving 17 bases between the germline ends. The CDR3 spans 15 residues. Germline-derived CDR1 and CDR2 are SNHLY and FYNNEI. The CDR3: CASSPVSGESTEAFF. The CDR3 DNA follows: TGTGCCAGCAGTCCCGTCTCGGGGGAGAGCACTGAAGCTTTCTTT.

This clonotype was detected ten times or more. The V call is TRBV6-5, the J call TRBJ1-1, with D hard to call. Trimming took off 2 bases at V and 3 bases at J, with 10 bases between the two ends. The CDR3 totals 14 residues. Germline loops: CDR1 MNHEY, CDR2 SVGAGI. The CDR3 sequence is CASSYRNWDTEAFF. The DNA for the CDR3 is TGTGCCAGCAGTTACCGTAACTGGGACACTGAAGCTTTCTTT.

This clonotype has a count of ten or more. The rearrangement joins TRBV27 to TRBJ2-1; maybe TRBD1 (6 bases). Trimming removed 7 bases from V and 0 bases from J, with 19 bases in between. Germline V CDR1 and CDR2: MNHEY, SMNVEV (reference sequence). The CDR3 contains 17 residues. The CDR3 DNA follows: TGTGCCAGCACCACACCCGGACAGTTTCGCTCCTACAATGAGCAGTTCTTC. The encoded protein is CASTTPGQFRSYNEQFF.

CDR3 protein: CAWMAKGLHF. The CDR3 DNA reads as TGTGCCTGGATGGCAAAAGGCCTCCACTTT. V is TRBV30 and J is TRBJ1-6; no clear D gene. The V gene's germline CDR1 is GTSNPN and CDR2 SVGIG (reference sequence). The CDR3 is 10 residues long. Trimming cost V 4 bases and J 15 bases, with 10 bases left between them.